The present T cell receptor beta chain was sequenced within a study of blood T cell repertoires in COVID-19. From germline, CDR1 is KGHSH and CDR2 LQKENI. The CDR3 loop spans 15 amino acids. V shed 6 bases, J shed 4 bases, and the junction held 9 bases outside the gene matches. The assay was immunoSEQ multiplex PCR, and TCRdb's table has in-frame clones only and misses some. This table holds 90,000 to 120,000 clones, approximately 84% found once. This clone was counted a single time. This rearrangement joins TRBV18 to TRBJ2-1; TRBD2 matches 7 bases. The TCR was taken from a human donor in a cohort sampled during active COVID-19. Sequences were obtained from peripheral blood. DNA of the CDR3: TGTGCCAGCTCGCCCCGCGGGAGTTTGTACAATGAGCAGTTCTTC. This encodes CASSPRGSLYNEQFF.